The present entry profiles one T cell receptor (beta chain) with its context. The junction had 14 bases not matched to a gene; V was cut back by 4 bases and J by 2 bases. CDR3 length equals 19 residues. Germline V gene sequence: CDR1 SGHRS, CDR2 YFSETQ. The data were obtained in a study of blood T cell repertoires in COVID-19. Assay used: immunoSEQ multiplex PCR; TCRdb lists only in-frame clones, some missing. Of approximately 240,000 clones listed, around 84% are singletons. This receptor was taken from a woman aged 80 or over with active or convalescent COVID-19. The sequenced sample was peripheral blood. The chain links TRBV5-1 to TRBJ2-5; 13 bases align to TRBD2. Here the CDR3 reads CASSRLTSGGTLRQETQYF. The CDR3 coding sequence is TGCGCCAGCAGCAGGTTGACTAGCGGGGGGACCTTAAGACAAGAGACCCAGTACTTC.